A selection of T cell receptor beta chains follows, all from one sample in a study of blood T cell repertoires in COVID-19. Sequenced by immunoSEQ multiplex PCR; TCRdb stores in-frame clones only, minus some. The table has about 170,000 clones, almost 85% seen once. The sample consisted of peripheral blood. The receptor source for this set is a woman over 75 with COVID-19, enrolled during active disease. Each CDR3 is given without its conserved first and last residue. A D gene is named only where the DNA matches it firmly.

TRBJ2-7 . TRBV10-1 ASSEFNSYEQY
TRBJ2-7 . TRBV6-5 ASRPPTGLVYEQY
TRBJ2-1 . TRBV29-1 SVYWRQSSYNEQF
TRBJ1-1 . TRBV21-1 ASSKDRGQENTEAF
TRBJ2-1 TRBD2 TRBV30 AWSVGTSSATEQF
TRBJ2-1 . TRBV5-1 ASSLISVNNEQF
TRBJ1-4 . TRBV12-3/TRBV12-4 ASSSNRGTLF
TRBJ1-6 . TRBV14 ASSQEGGRYNSPLH
TRBJ2-1 . TRBV6-2/TRBV6-3 ASSRVGEQF
TRBJ2-3 TRBD2 TRBV20-1 SASWGLGGTDTQY
TRBJ1-1 . TRBV23-1 ASSQPAVPVWGRRTEAF
TRBJ2-7 TRBD2 TRBV5-1 ASSLAGVTVLEQY
TRBJ1-2 TRBD1 TRBV18 ASSHGTGANYGYT
TRBJ2-5 . TRBV12-3/TRBV12-4 ASSQKETQY
TRBJ2-1 TRBD1 TRBV19 ASIPDRGSSYNEQF
TRBJ2-6 . TRBV19 ASSFHSSGANVLT
TRBJ1-4 TRBD1 TRBV7-2 ASSSDRLNEKLF
TRBJ1-2 . TRBV9 ASSVNNYGYT
TRBJ2-1 TRBD2 TRBV23-1 ASRRGSGRVINEQF
TRBJ2-7 TRBD1 TRBV19 ASSSTGALTYEQY
TRBJ2-5 TRBD2 TRBV10-3 AIRSTSGGAPETQY
TRBJ1-1 . TRBV18 ASSLLIGSVEAF
TRBJ2-7 . TRBV7-3 ASSLRRDSYEQY
TRBJ1-2 . TRBV19 ASSHGVTDSYGYT
TRBJ2-7 . TRBV21-1 ASNPFDSLCSSYEQY
TRBJ2-2 . TRBV10-2 ASSEVQGSDGELF
TRBJ2-1 TRBD2 TRBV7-7 ASSIGLAAYNEQF
TRBJ1-4 TRBD1 TRBV11-2 ASSLDPPGGGNEKLF
TRBJ2-3 TRBD2 TRBV15 ATSREGGRSTDTQY
TRBJ2-7 TRBD2 TRBV10-3 AITRGPGLASYEQY
TRBJ2-7 TRBD1 TRBV10-2 ASSESGQGAYEQY
TRBJ1-2 TRBD1 TRBV28 ASSYPGTGGTYGYT
TRBJ2-5 TRBD2 TRBV7-9 AGGRGSQETQY
TRBJ2-7 . TRBV28 ATDSKPAYEQY
TRBJ1-6 . TRBV4-2 ASSRSRQDYNSPLH
TRBJ1-2 TRBD1 TRBV29-1 SVDGTGNGYT
TRBJ1-6 TRBD1 TRBV7-9 ASSLRGLGNSPLH
TRBJ2-5 . TRBV6-5 ASGPGGFRETQY
TRBJ2-7 TRBD2 TRBV5-1 ASSLGQRDVYEQY
TRBJ2-1 TRBD2 TRBV19 ASSGLAGAGAIRNEQF
TRBJ2-7 TRBD1 TRBV2 ASSGTGSYEQY
TRBJ2-1 . TRBV6-2/TRBV6-3 ASSYGLAVEQF
TRBJ2-1 TRBD2 TRBV19 ASSSWTSGTGNEQF
TRBJ1-1 TRBD1 TRBV7-2 ASSLTGTGMNTEAF